Detailed here is one TCR beta chain. The antigen remains unidentified. The junction departs from germline at one end; a sequencing error may be responsible. CDR3 length: 15 amino acids. This sample is drawn from a study of identical twins. General study points: Carriage of fewer insertions was seen in abundant cord blood beta clonotypes, whereas memory repertoires showed none. Models underestimated how often monozygotic twins shared out-of-frame TCR alpha. Among beta out-of-frame sequences, excess sharing between twins appeared weaker.

Template switching introduced a universal primer site, and the cDNA bore unique molecular identifiers. TCRdb ran MiXCR on the 5' RACE reads and lists one entry per CDR3 protein. Seen here are roughly 1,500,000 distinct CDR3 sequences, 32% observed once, and the top ten hold about 0.3%. The TCR comes from a newborn girl in good health. V is TRBV12-3 or TRBV12-4 and J is TRBJ2-3, with 7 bases aligning to TRBD2. The sequencing input was cord blood. In nucleotides, the CDR3 is TGTGCCAGCAGACTCTCTAGCGGTAGCACAGATATGCAGTATTTT. This sequence encodes CASRLSSGSTDMQYF.